The sample holds many counts of the clone carrying this TCR beta chain. The antigen remains unidentified. The sample originates from a study of early T cells in non-severe SARS-CoV-2 infection. As for the study in general: Sequencing used unsorted whole-blood bulk RNA, so chains lack pairing.

The protocol attached unique molecular identifiers to individual cDNA molecules. TCRdb recomputed calls from the 5' RACE reads with MiXCR, one row per CDR3 protein. The repertoire holds about 80,000 distinct CDR3 sequences, with around 10% as singletons. Whole-study results and caveats: VDJdb-based annotation leaned toward anti-spike CD8 responses and missed private and CD4 specificities.

The sequenced sample consisted of whole blood. The receptor was isolated from an adult who was a healthcare worker with PCR-confirmed SARS-CoV-2 infection or an uninfected control (not recorded which).

CDR3 DNA sequence: TGTGCCAGCAGCTTAGGAAGGGTGAACACTGAAGCTTTCTTT. It encodes CASSLGRVNTEAFF. The genes are TRBV11-2 and TRBJ1-1; D not resolved. Per the germline V gene, CDR1 is SGHAT and CDR2 is FQNNGV. The V and J ends lost 1 base and 0 bases respectively, with 6 bases between them. CDR3 length equals 14 residues.